The present T cell receptor (beta chain) was sequenced within a study of T cell responses to AZD1222 COVID-19 vaccine. As for the study in general: Second-dose schedules of about 4 or about 12 weeks were combined.

The germline V gene has CDR1 SGHTA and CDR2 FQGTGA. The V gene lost 4 bases and the J gene lost 7 bases, with 13 bases spanning the gap. The CDR3 length is 14 residues. Concerning this clone itself: Its target is not known.

Study-level results: In all cases, repertoires were sampled only after the peak T cell response. Mostly white British, mostly female donors; authors suggested clonal diversity may be underestimated. Receipt of two AZD1222 doses was followed by a rise in Spike-specific TCR breadth and depth.

The assay was immunoSEQ multiplex PCR, and TCRdb's table has in-frame clones only and misses some. Of some 120,000 clones listed, roughly 90% are singletons. V is TRBV7-3 and J is TRBJ2-2, with D tentatively TRBD2 (6 bases). The origin of this receptor is an adult in good health. The starting material was peripheral blood, obtained on day 0 of AZD1222 vaccination. The CDR3 nucleotides read TGTGCCAGCAGCTCACCGGCGGGAAGCGGGGAGCTGTTTTTT. Protein sequence: CASSSPAGSGELFF.